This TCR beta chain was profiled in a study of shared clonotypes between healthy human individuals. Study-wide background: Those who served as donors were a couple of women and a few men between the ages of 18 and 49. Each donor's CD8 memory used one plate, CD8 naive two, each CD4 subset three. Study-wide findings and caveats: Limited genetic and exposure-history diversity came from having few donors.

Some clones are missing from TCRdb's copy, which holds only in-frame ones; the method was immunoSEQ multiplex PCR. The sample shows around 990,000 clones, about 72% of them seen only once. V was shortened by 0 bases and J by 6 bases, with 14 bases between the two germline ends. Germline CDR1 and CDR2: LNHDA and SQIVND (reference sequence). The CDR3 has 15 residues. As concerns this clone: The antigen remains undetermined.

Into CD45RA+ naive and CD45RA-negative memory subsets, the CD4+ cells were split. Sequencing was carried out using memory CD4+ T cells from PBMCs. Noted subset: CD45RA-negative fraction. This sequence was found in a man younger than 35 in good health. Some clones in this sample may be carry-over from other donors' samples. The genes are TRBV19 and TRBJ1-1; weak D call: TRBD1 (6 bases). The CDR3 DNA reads TGTGCCAGTAGTATAGATCAGGCAGGGGACGCTGAAGCTTTCTTT. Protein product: CASSIDQAGDAEAFF.